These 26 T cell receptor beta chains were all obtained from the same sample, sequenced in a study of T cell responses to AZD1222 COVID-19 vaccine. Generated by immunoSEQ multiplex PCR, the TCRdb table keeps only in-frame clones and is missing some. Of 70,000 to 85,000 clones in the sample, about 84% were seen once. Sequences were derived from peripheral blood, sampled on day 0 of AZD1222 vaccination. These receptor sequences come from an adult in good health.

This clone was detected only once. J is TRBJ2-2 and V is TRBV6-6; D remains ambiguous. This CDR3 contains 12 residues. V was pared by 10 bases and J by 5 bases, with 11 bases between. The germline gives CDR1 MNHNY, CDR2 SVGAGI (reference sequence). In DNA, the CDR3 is TGTGCCACCTTCAGGCGGACCGGGGAGCTGTTTTTT. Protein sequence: CATFRRTGELFF.

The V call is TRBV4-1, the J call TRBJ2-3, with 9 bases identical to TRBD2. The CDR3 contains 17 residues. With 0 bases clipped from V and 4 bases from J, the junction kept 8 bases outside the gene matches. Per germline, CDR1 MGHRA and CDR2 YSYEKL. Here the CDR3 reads CASSQDLERGDADTQYF. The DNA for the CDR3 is TGCGCCAGCAGCCAAGATCTGGAGCGGGGGGACGCAGATACGCAGTATTTT.

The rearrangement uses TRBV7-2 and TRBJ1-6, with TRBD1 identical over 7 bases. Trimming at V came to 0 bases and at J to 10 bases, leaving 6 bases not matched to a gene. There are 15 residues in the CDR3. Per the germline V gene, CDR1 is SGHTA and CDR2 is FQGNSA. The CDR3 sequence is CASSLARGKGSPLHF. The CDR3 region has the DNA TGTGCCAGCAGCTTAGCCAGGGGGAAAGGGTCACCCCTCCACTTT.

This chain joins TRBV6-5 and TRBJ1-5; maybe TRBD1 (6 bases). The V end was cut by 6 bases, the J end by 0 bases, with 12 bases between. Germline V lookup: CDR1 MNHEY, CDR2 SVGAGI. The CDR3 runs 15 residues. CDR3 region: CASRAGTSSNQPQHF. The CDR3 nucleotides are TGTGCCAGCAGAGCCGGGACATCTAGCAATCAGCCCCAGCATTTT.

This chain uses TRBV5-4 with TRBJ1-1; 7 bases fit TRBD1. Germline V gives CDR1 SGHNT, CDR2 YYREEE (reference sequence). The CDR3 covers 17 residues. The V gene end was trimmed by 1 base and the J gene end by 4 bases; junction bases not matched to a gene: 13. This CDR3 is CASSLRRGPGQSTEAFF. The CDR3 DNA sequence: TGTGCCAGCAGCTTGAGGAGAGGGCCGGGACAGAGCACTGAAGCTTTCTTT.

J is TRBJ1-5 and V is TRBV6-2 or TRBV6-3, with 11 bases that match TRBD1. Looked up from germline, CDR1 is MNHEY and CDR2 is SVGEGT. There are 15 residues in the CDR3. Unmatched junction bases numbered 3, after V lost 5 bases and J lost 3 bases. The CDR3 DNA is TGTGCCAGCAGTACGGACAGGGGGCTCAATCAGCCCCAGCATTTT. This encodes CASSTDRGLNQPQHF.

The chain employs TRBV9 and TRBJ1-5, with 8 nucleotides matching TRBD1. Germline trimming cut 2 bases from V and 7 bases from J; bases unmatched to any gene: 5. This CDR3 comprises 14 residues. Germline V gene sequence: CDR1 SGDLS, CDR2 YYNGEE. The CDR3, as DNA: TGTGCCAGCAGCGTTGGACAGGGAGGACAGCCCCAGCATTTT. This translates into CASSVGQGGQPQHF.

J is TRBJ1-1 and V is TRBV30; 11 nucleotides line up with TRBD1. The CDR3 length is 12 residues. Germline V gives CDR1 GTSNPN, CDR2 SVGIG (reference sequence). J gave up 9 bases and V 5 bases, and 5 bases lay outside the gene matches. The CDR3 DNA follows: TGTGCCTGGGACCGGGACAGGGGGAAAGCTTTCTTT. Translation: CAWDRDRGKAFF.

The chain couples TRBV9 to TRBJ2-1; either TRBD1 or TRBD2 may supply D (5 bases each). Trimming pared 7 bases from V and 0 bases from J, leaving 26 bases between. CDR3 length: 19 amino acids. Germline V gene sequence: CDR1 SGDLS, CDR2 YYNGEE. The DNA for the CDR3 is TGTGCCAGCCGGAGTCCGGGACGGAGCCACAGAGACTCCTACAATGAGCAGTTCTTC. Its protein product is CASRSPGRSHRDSYNEQFF.

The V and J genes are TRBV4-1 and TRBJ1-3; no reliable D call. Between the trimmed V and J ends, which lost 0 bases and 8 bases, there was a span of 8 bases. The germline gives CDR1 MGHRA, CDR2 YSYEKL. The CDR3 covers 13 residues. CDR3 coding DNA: TGCGCCAGCAGCCAAGATCACAGTCACACCATATATTTT. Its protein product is CASSQDHSHTIYF.

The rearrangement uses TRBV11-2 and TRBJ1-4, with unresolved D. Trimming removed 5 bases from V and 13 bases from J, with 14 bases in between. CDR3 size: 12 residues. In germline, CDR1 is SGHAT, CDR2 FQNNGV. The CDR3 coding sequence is TGTGCCAGCAGCCCCCAACGGGAGGGACTGTTTTTT. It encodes CASSPQREGLFF.

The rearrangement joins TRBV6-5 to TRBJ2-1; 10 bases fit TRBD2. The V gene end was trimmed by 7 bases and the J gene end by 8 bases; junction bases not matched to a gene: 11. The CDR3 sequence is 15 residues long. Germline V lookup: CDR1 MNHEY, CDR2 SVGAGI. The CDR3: CASMIERGGFDEQFF. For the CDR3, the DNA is TGTGCCAGCATGATTGAGCGGGGGGGCTTCGATGAGCAGTTCTTC.

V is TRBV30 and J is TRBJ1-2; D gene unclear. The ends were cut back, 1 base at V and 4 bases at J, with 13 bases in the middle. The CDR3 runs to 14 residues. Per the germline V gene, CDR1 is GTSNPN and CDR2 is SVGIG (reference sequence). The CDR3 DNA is TGTGCCTGGAGTGGGTCTCCAAGGCCCTATGGCTACACCTTC. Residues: CAWSGSPRPYGYTF.

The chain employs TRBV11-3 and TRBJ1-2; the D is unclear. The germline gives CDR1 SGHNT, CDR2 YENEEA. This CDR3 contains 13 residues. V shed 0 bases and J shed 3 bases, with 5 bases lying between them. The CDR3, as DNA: TGTGCCAGCAGCTTAGACGGCGACTATGGCTACACCTTC. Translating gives CASSLDGDYGYTF.

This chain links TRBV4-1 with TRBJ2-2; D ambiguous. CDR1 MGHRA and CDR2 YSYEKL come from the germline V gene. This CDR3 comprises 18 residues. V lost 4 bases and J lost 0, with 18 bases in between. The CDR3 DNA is TGCGCCAGCAGCCCGACCCTGGTTCGCAGACCGAACACCGGGGAGCTGTTTTTT. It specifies CASSPTLVRRPNTGELFF.

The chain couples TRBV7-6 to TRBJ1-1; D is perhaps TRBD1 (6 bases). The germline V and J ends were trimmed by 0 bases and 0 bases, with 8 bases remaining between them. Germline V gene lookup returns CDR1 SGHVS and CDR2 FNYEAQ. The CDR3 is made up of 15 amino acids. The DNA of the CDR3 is TGTGCCAGCAGCTTAGCGCAGGGGCTGAACACTGAAGCTTTCTTT. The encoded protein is CASSLAQGLNTEAFF.

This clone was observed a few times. CDR3 sequence (DNA): TGTGCCAGCAGTTCCTCGACAGGGGGCTCAACCTACGAGCAGTACTTC. Translating gives CASSSSTGGSTYEQYF. The chain links TRBV6-6 to TRBJ2-7; TRBD1 agrees at 10 bases. With 4 bases clipped from V and 2 bases from J, the junction kept 8 bases outside the gene matches. The CDR3 loop spans 16 amino acids. The germline V gene encodes CDR1 MNHNY and CDR2 SVGAGI (reference sequence).

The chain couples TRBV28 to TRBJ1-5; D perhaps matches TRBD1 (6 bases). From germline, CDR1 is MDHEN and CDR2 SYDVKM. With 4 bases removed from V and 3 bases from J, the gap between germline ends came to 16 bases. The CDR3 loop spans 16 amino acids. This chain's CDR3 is CASSSHGRGDNQPQHF. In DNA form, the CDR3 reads TGTGCCAGCAGTTCCCACGGCAGGGGAGACAATCAGCCCCAGCATTTT. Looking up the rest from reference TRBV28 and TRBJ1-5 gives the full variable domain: DVKVTQSSRYLVKRTGEKVFLECVQDMDHENMFWYRQDPGLGLRLIYFSYDVKMKEKGDIPEGYSVSREKKERFSLILESASTNQTSMYLCASSSHGRGDNQPQHFGDGTRLSIL.

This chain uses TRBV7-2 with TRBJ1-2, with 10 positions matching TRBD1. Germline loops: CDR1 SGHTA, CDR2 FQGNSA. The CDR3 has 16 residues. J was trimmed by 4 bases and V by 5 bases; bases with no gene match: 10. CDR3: CASSTGTGDRSYGYTF. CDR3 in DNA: TGTGCCAGCAGCACCGGGACAGGGGATCGTTCCTATGGCTACACCTTC.

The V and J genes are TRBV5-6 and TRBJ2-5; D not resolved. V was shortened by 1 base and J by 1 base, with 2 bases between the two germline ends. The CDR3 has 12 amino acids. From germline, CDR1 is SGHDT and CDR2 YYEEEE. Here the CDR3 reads CASSLSQETQYF. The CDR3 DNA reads TGTGCCAGCAGCTTGTCCCAAGAGACCCAGTACTTC.

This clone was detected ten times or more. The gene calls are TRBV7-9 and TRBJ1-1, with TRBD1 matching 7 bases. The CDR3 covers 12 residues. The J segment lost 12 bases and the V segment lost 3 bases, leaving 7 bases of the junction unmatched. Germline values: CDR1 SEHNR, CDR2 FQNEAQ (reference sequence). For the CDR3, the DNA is TGTGCCAGCAGCTTTAGAGGGGGCATGACTTTCTTT. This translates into CASSFRGGMTFF.

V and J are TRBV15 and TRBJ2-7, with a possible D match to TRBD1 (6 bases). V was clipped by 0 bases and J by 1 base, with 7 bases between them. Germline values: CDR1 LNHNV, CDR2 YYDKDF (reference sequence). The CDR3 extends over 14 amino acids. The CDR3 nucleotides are TGTGCCACCAGCAGAGATAGGGGGTCCTACGAGCAGTACTTC. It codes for CATSRDRGSYEQYF.

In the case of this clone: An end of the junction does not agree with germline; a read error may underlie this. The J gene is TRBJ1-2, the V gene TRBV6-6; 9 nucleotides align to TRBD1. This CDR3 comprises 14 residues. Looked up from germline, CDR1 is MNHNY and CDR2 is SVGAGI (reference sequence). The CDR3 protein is CAGSSDRGGRGYTF. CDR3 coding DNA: TGTGCCGGCAGCTCGGACAGGGGAGGTCGTGGCTACACCTTC.

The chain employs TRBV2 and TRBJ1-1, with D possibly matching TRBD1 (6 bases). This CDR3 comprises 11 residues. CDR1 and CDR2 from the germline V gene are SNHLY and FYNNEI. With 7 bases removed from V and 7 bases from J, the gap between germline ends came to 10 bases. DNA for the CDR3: TGTGCCAGCAAGGGGGGGATTGAAGCTTTCTTT. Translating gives CASKGGIEAFF.

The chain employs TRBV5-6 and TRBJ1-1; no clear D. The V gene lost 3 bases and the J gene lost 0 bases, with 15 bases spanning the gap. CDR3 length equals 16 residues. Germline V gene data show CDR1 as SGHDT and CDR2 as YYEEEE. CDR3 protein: CASSSRAEEMNTEAFF. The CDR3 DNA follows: TGTGCCAGCAGCTCCCGGGCTGAGGAGATGAACACTGAAGCTTTCTTT.

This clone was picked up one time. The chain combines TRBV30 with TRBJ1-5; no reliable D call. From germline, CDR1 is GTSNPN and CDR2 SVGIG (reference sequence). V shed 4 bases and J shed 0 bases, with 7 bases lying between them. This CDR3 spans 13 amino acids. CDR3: CAWTKSSNQPQHF. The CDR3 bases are TGTGCCTGGACTAAGAGTAGCAATCAGCCCCAGCATTTT.